The rows below give T cell receptor beta chains drawn from one sample of a study of graft-versus-host responses after intestinal transplantation. No antigen has been identified for these receptors. The method was immunoSEQ multiplex PCR; TCRdb's version includes in-frame clones alone and lacks a portion of them. In the table there are 100,000 or so clones, more than 85% of which are singletons. Sample: unstimulated CD8+ T cells sorted from spleen or lymph node cells, taken before intestinal transplant. These receptors were obtained from a human donor who received an intestinal transplant. Each CDR3 is given with its conserved first and last residue. Each record gives: J gene, V gene, clone size, D gene, CDR3 protein, CDR3 DNA. D genes are given only for firm matches. Only some rows state a clone size, as once, few, many or a class for expanded clones.

>TRBJ2-7|TRBV11-2|-|TRBD2
CASSTETRAAGGTYEQYF
TGTGCCAGCAGCACCGAAACCAGAGCAGCGGGGGGTACCTACGAGCAGTACTTC
>TRBJ2-5|TRBV7-2|once|-
CASSLGSETQYF
TGTGCCAGCAGCCTAGGGAGTGAGACCCAGTACTTC
>TRBJ2-3|TRBV9|-|-
CASTKSGRIITDTQYF
TGTGCCAGCACCAAAAGCGGGCGGATTATCACAGATACGCAGTATTTT
>TRBJ1-1|TRBV30|-|-
CAWSATGSNTEAFF
TGTGCCTGGAGTGCAACCGGGTCGAACACTGAAGCTTTCTTT
>TRBJ2-2|TRBV7-8|-|TRBD2
CASSPNRGDNTGELFF
TGTGCCAGCAGCCCGAATCGGGGGGATAACACCGGGGAGCTGTTTTTT
>TRBJ1-2|TRBV19|-|-
CASSTQGGGYTF
TGTGCCAGTAGTACGCAGGGAGGTGGCTACACCTTC
>TRBJ2-7|TRBV5-1|-|-
CASSPWGESEQYF
TGCGCCAGCAGCCCATGGGGGGAATCCGAGCAGTACTTC
>TRBJ2-3|TRBV7-9|-|-
CASSFSDTEGGFGTDTQYF
TGTGCCAGCAGCTTTAGCGATACCGAAGGGGGTTTCGGCACAGATACGCAGTATTTT
>TRBJ1-1|TRBV7-9|-|-
CASSLGWGDDTEAFF
TGTGCCAGCAGCTTAGGGTGGGGGGACGACACTGAAGCTTTCTTT
>TRBJ1-2|TRBV15|-|-
CATSRDIETANYGYTF
TGTGCCACCAGCAGAGATATCGAGACAGCTAACTATGGCTACACCTTC
>TRBJ1-1|TRBV10-3|few|TRBD1
CAIRKGGTGYSYATEAFF
TGTGCCATCAGAAAGGGGGGGACAGGGTATTCTTATGCCACTGAAGCTTTCTTT
>TRBJ2-7|TRBV5-5|-|TRBD2
CASSPGLAGVTSLSYEQYF
TGTGCCAGCAGCCCGGGACTAGCGGGGGTTACCTCCCTCTCCTACGAGCAGTACTTC
>TRBJ2-3|TRBV30|-|TRBD1
CAWSLTGGTDTQYF
TGTGCCTGGAGCTTGACAGGGGGCACAGATACGCAGTATTTT
>TRBJ2-1|TRBV7-8|-|TRBD2
CASSSSGGAHEQFF
TGTGCCAGCAGTAGTAGCGGGGGGGCTCATGAGCAGTTCTTC
>TRBJ2-7|TRBV11-2|-|-
CASSLTGQLYEQYF
TGTGCCAGCAGCTTGACCGGACAGCTCTACGAGCAGTACTTC
>TRBJ1-2|TRBV29-1|-|-
CSAKGGEDYGYTF
TGCAGCGCCAAAGGCGGGGAGGACTATGGCTACACCTTC
>TRBJ2-7|TRBV5-1|-|TRBD1
CASSPEGQGTHEQYF
TGCGCCAGCAGCCCGGAAGGACAGGGGACCCACGAGCAGTACTTC
>TRBJ1-3|TRBV18|-|TRBD1
CASSPGTGGAGGNTIYF
TGTGCCAGCTCACCCGGGACAGGGGGCGCTGGAGGAAACACCATATATTTT
>TRBJ2-1|TRBV1|-|-
CTSSLFPPDEQFF
TGCACCAGCAGCCTCTTCCCGCCGGATGAGCAGTTCTTC
>TRBJ2-5|TRBV9|-|-
CASSTTHGGPETQYF
TGTGCCAGCAGTACCACTCACGGGGGTCCAGAGACCCAGTACTTC
>TRBJ1-4|TRBV18|-|-
CASSPDGVDNPFFGKLFF
TGTGCCAGCTCACCAGATGGGGTGGACAACCCCTTTTTTGGAAAACTGTTTTTT
>TRBJ1-4|TRBV4-3|-|TRBD1
CASSQDRPGTGVGKLFF
TGCGCCAGCAGCCAAGATAGACCAGGGACAGGGGTTGGAAAACTGTTTTTT
>TRBJ1-3|TRBV27|-|TRBD1
CASSPQQGVRNTIYF
TGTGCCAGCAGTCCCCAACAGGGGGTACGAAACACCATATATTTT
>TRBJ1-2|TRBV5-6|-|TRBD1
CASTRMTGKDYTF
TGTGCCAGCACCCGTATGACAGGGAAGGACTACACCTTC
>TRBJ1-3|TRBV4-3|-|TRBD1
CASSQDRGLSGNTIYF
TGCGCCAGCAGCCAAGACAGGGGGCTCTCTGGAAACACCATATATTTT
>TRBJ1-3|TRBV6-6|-|-
CASSTGRGNTIYF
TGTGCCAGCAGTACCGGCAGGGGAAACACCATATATTTT
>TRBJ1-5|TRBV10-3|few|-
CAISESGPGNQPQHF
TGTGCCATCAGTGAGTCTGGTCCGGGCAATCAGCCCCAGCATTTT
>TRBJ2-7|TRBV7-9|-|TRBD2
CASSETGGVREQYF
TGTGCCAGCAGTGAAACTGGGGGGGTTCGGGAGCAGTACTTC
>TRBJ2-7|TRBV6-1|-|-
CASSENFPSYEQYF
TGTGCCAGCAGTGAAAATTTTCCTTCCTACGAGCAGTACTTC
>TRBJ2-5|TRBV6-5|-|-
CASSVAGTIQETQYF
TGTGCCAGCAGCGTTGCCGGGACAATCCAAGAGACCCAGTACTTC
>TRBJ1-3|TRBV11-2|-|-
CASTRQPTQDISGNTIYF
TGTGCCAGCACCAGACAGCCAACTCAGGACATCTCTGGAAACACCATATATTTT
>TRBJ1-1|TRBV4-3|-|-
CASSEAGRDTEAFF
TGCGCCAGCAGCGAGGCTGGGCGGGACACTGAAGCTTTCTTT
>TRBJ2-7|TRBV7-9|-|-
CASSLAPGSYEQYF
TGTGCCAGCAGCTTAGCGCCGGGGTCCTACGAGCAGTACTTC
>TRBJ2-7|TRBV5-5|once|TRBD1
CASNLWDRGRVGYEQYF
TGTGCCAGCAACCTCTGGGACAGGGGGCGCGTAGGCTACGAGCAGTACTTC
>TRBJ2-1|TRBV7-2|once|-
CASSSIAEGKDEQFF
TGTGCCAGCAGCTCAATAGCGGAGGGGAAGGATGAGCAGTTCTTC
>TRBJ2-1|TRBV7-8|-|TRBD1
CASSHPGQGAPHEQFF
TGTGCCAGCAGTCATCCGGGACAGGGGGCTCCCCATGAGCAGTTCTTC
>TRBJ2-1|TRBV12-1|-|-
CASSLGTDNEQFF
TGTGCCAGCAGCCTCGGGACAGATAATGAGCAGTTCTTC
>TRBJ1-1|TRBV30|-|-
CAWSWATGDTEAFF
TGTGCCTGGAGTTGGGCCACCGGGGACACTGAAGCTTTCTTT
>TRBJ1-1|TRBV7-6|few|TRBD1
CASSLGGDREAFF
TGTGCCAGCAGCTTGGGAGGGGACAGGGAGGCTTTCTTT
>TRBJ2-2|TRBV27|-|TRBD1
CASRPGQGITGELFF
TGTGCCAGCAGACCGGGACAGGGGATAACCGGGGAGCTGTTTTTT
>TRBJ2-3|TRBV21-1|-|-
CASSKRGQSTDTQYF
TGTGCCAGCAGCAAAAGGGGACAGAGCACAGATACGCAGTATTTT
>TRBJ2-7|TRBV5-6|-|-
CASSLDTNSYEQYF
TGTGCCAGCAGCTTGGACACTAACTCCTACGAGCAGTACTTC
>TRBJ1-2|TRBV6-1|few|TRBD1
CASSEAPGRGRYHTF
TGTGCCAGCAGTGAAGCGCCCGGCAGGGGGCGGTACCACACCTTC
>TRBJ1-2|TRBV4-1|-|TRBD1
CASSQDRANYGYTF
TGCGCCAGCAGCCAGGACAGGGCTAACTATGGCTACACCTTC
>TRBJ1-6|TRBV19|once|-
CASSIGPQSPLHF
TGTGCCAGTAGTATAGGGCCCCAGTCACCCCTCCACTTT
>TRBJ1-1|TRBV5-8|-|-
CASSLYKRGNPAEAFF
TGTGCCAGCAGCTTGTATAAACGGGGGAATCCGGCTGAAGCTTTCTTT